A selection of T cell receptor beta chains follows, all from one sample in a study of T cell responses to AZD1222 COVID-19 vaccine. Clones were read by immunoSEQ multiplex PCR, and TCRdb kept only the in-frame ones, dropping some. The data contain 100,000 to 120,000 clones, roughly 80% of them seen just once; the ten biggest clones take up 5%. The sample was peripheral blood, taken on day 0 of AZD1222 vaccination. Every receptor here comes from an adult in good health. The CDR3 runs from the conserved cysteine through the conserved F or W. A D gene is named only where the DNA matches it firmly. A row's size may be missing; if present it is once, few, many or a size class.

D gene,V gene,J gene,clone size,CDR3 protein,CDR3 DNA
-,TRBV19,TRBJ1-2,-,CASSPPSGYGYTF,TGTGCCAGTAGCCCACCTAGTGGGTATGGCTACACCTTC
-,TRBV27,TRBJ1-1,-,CASSLQGLTVNTEAFF,TGTGCCAGCAGTTTACAGGGGCTGACAGTGAACACTGAAGCTTTCTTT
-,TRBV13,TRBJ2-3,-,CASSLRSRGTDTQYF,TGTGCCAGCAGCTTACGCTCACGTGGTACAGATACGCAGTATTTT
-,TRBV7-2,TRBJ2-7,-,CASSKDSGPYEQYF,TGTGCCAGCAGTAAGGACAGTGGCCCGTACGAGCAGTACTTC
-,TRBV6-2/TRBV6-3,TRBJ1-5,few,CASSYGAGSQPQHF,TGTGCCAGCAGTTACGGGGCAGGGTCTCAGCCCCAGCATTTT
-,TRBV18,TRBJ1-6,-,CASSPNRVSPLHF,TGTGCCAGCTCACCTAACAGGGTTTCACCCCTCCACTTT
-,TRBV2,TRBJ1-1,-,CASTPGVWNTEAFF,TGTGCCAGCACCCCCGGCGTCTGGAACACTGAAGCTTTCTTT
-,TRBV1,TRBJ1-5,-,CTSSPRSGWFFWPQHF,TGCACCAGCAGCCCGCGTTCCGGGTGGTTTTTTTGGCCCCAGCATTTT
TRBD1,TRBV27,TRBJ1-6,-,CASSISGGRTLHF,TGTGCCAGCAGCATTTCAGGGGGGCGGACCCTCCACTTT
-,TRBV7-9,TRBJ1-1,-,CASSERWNTEAFF,TGTGCCAGCAGCGAACGCTGGAACACTGAAGCTTTCTTT
TRBD2,TRBV2,TRBJ2-3,-,CASSALAGGPKGDTQYF,TGTGCCAGCAGCGCTCTAGCGGGGGGGCCGAAGGGGGATACGCAGTATTTT
-,TRBV19,TRBJ2-7,-,CASKAGRGTTYEQYF,TGTGCCAGTAAGGCCGGTCGGGGCACAACCTACGAGCAGTACTTC
-,TRBV5-1,TRBJ2-5,-,CASSVQAGETQYF,TGCGCCAGCAGCGTCCAGGCAGGGGAGACCCAGTACTTC
-,TRBV7-2,TRBJ1-2,-,CASSLGTAPYGYTF,TGTGCCAGCAGCTTAGGGACAGCTCCATATGGCTACACCTTC
-,TRBV7-2,TRBJ2-3,-,CASSSGTRSYF,TGTGCCAGCAGCTCCGGGACCCGTTCGTATTTT
-,TRBV5-1,TRBJ2-3,many,CASSLRSGSSTDTQYF,TGCGCCAGCAGCTTGAGGTCAGGGTCTAGCACAGATACGCAGTATTTT
-,TRBV18,TRBJ1-2,-,CASSPGREYGYTF,TGTGCCAGCTCACCTGGACGGGAGTATGGCTACACCTTC
-,TRBV30,TRBJ1-5,-,CAWSPAGQPQHF,TGTGCCTGGAGCCCGGCAGGTCAGCCCCAGCATTTT
-,TRBV6-5,TRBJ1-2,-,CASSYAGGNGYTF,TGTGCCAGCAGTTACGCCGGGGGTAATGGCTACACCTTC
-,TRBV4-3,TRBJ2-7,-,CASSQGGYEQYF,TGCGCCAGCAGCCAAGGCGGCTACGAGCAGTACTTC
-,TRBV25-1,TRBJ2-5,-,CASSSGRRYQETQYF,TGTGCCAGCAGCTCCGGACGTCGGTACCAAGAGACCCAGTACTTC
-,TRBV7-8,TRBJ1-2,-,CASSPWTDYGYTF,TGTGCCAGCAGCCCATGGACAGACTATGGCTACACCTTC
TRBD1,TRBV11-2,TRBJ2-7,-,CASSLRAGTGGEQYF,TGTGCCAGCAGCCTTAGGGCCGGGACAGGGGGCGAGCAGTACTTC
TRBD2,TRBV18,TRBJ2-3,-,CASSGLAGIDTQYF,TGTGCCAGCTCAGGGCTAGCGGGGATAGATACGCAGTATTTT
-,TRBV7-2,TRBJ1-1,-,CASSLDFWVAFF,TGTGCCAGCAGCTTAGATTTCTGGGTAGCTTTCTTT
TRBD1,TRBV5-1,TRBJ1-2,-,CASTFGTGGGYTF,TGCGCCAGCACTTTCGGGACAGGTGGTGGCTACACCTTC
TRBD1,TRBV18,TRBJ1-2,-,CASSQDRDRGYTF,TGTGCCAGCTCACAGGACAGGGATCGTGGCTACACCTTC
TRBD1,TRBV7-9,TRBJ2-7,once,CASSEGQGLEQYF,TGTGCCAGCAGCGAAGGACAGGGCCTCGAGCAGTACTTC
-,TRBV19,TRBJ1-2,few,CASEGGNGYTF,TGTGCCAGTGAGGGGGGTAATGGCTACACCTTC
TRBD1,TRBV5-1,TRBJ2-1,once,CASSFMRQGVNEQFF,TGCGCCAGCAGCTTCATGAGACAGGGAGTGAATGAGCAGTTCTTC
TRBD1,TRBV18,TRBJ2-7,-,CASSPQGRTGHEQYF,TGTGCCAGCTCACCACAGGGAAGGACAGGGCACGAGCAGTACTTC
-,TRBV11-2,TRBJ1-1,-,CASSPLGRGLGNTEAFF,TGTGCCAGCAGCCCTCTGGGCAGGGGCCTGGGGAACACTGAAGCTTTCTTT
TRBD1,TRBV9,TRBJ1-1,-,CASSDRDRGWDTEAFF,TGTGCCAGCAGCGACCGGGACAGGGGCTGGGACACTGAAGCTTTCTTT
-,TRBV7-2,TRBJ2-2,few,CASSPPGVGGELFF,TGTGCCAGCAGCCCCCCGGGTGTGGGCGGGGAGCTGTTTTTT
-,TRBV2,TRBJ1-1,-,CASSEWTGDTEAFF,TGTGCCAGCAGTGAATGGACGGGGGACACTGAAGCTTTCTTT
-,TRBV3-1/TRBV3-2,TRBJ2-5,-,CASSQDKLQETQYF,TGTGCCAGCAGCCAAGATAAACTTCAAGAGACCCAGTACTTC
-,TRBV5-1,TRBJ1-3,-,CASSTRNTIYF,TGCGCCAGCAGCACGCGAAACACCATATATTTT
-,TRBV29-1,TRBJ1-1,-,CSVENGRTEAFF,TGCAGCGTTGAAAATGGTCGTACAGAAGCTTTCTTT
-,TRBV7-6,TRBJ1-2,-,CASTPQVGDSYGYTF,TGTGCCAGCACCCCCCAAGTGGGAGACAGCTATGGCTACACCTTC
-,TRBV19,TRBJ1-5,-,CASSRWKNSNQPQHF,TGTGCCAGTAGTAGATGGAAGAATAGCAATCAGCCCCAGCATTTT
TRBD2,TRBV18,TRBJ2-7,-,CASSPKTSGGPYEQYF,TGTGCCAGCTCACCTAAGACTAGCGGGGGGCCCTACGAGCAGTACTTC
TRBD1,TRBV7-9,TRBJ1-2,-,CASSLYAGQEYGYTF,TGTGCCAGCAGCTTATATGCCGGACAGGAATATGGCTACACCTTC
-,TRBV7-2,TRBJ2-5,-,CASSSTQETQYF,TGTGCCAGCAGCTCTACACAAGAGACCCAGTACTTC
-,TRBV7-2,TRBJ1-1,few,CASSLAGVGTEAFF,TGTGCCAGCAGCTTAGCGGGGGTGGGCACTGAAGCTTTCTTT
TRBD1,TRBV5-1,TRBJ1-6,once,CASSSGQGAYNSPLHF,TGCGCCAGCAGCTCCGGACAGGGGGCGTATAATTCACCCCTCCACTTT
TRBD1,TRBV5-6,TRBJ1-6,few,CASSLTGGSYNSPLHF,TGTGCCAGCAGCTTGACAGGGGGTTCCTATAATTCACCCCTCCACTTT
TRBD1,TRBV27,TRBJ1-4,-,CASRSTGAGDEKLFF,TGTGCCAGCAGGAGTACAGGGGCTGGGGATGAAAAACTGTTTTTT
-,TRBV18,TRBJ1-5,-,CASSPTGRGLDQPQHF,TGTGCCAGCTCACCCACGGGCAGAGGGCTAGATCAGCCCCAGCATTTT
-,TRBV6-2/TRBV6-3,TRBJ2-7,-,CASSYHHDSFEQYF,TGTGCCAGCAGTTACCACCACGACAGTTTCGAGCAGTACTTC
-,TRBV5-4,TRBJ1-3,-,CASRQSSGNTIYF,TGTGCCAGCCGGCAGTCCTCTGGAAACACCATATATTTT
-,TRBV7-2,TRBJ1-1,-,CASSLAGTTNTEAFF,TGTGCCAGCAGCTTAGCCGGGACAACGAACACTGAAGCTTTCTTT
-,TRBV4-2,TRBJ1-5,-,CASSQDPDQPQHF,TGTGCCAGCAGCCAAGACCCCGATCAGCCCCAGCATTTT
TRBD2,TRBV27,TRBJ2-3,-,CASSLRTSGGDTQYF,TGTGCCAGCAGTTTAAGGACTAGCGGGGGAGATACGCAGTATTTT
-,TRBV4-1,TRBJ1-5,-,CASSPVEGGQPQHF,TGCGCCAGCAGCCCGGTGGAGGGGGGCCAGCCCCAGCATTTT